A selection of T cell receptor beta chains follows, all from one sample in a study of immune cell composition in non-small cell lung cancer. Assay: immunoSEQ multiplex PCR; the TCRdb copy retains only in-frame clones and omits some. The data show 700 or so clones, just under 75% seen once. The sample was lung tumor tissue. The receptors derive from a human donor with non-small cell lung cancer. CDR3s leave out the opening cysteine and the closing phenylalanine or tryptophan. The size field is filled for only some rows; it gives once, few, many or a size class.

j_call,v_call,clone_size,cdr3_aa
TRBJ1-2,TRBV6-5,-,ASSYERYQGYT
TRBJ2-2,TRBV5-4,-,ASSLESANTGELF
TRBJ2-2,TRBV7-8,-,ASSRTSGYTGELF
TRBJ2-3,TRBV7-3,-,ASSRVAGGADTQY
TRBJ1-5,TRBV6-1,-,ASRQVNNQPQH
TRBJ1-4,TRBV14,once,ASSASGTANEKLF
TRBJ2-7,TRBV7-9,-,ASSQASQGVYEQY
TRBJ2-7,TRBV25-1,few,ASSAPWTGGFSYEQY
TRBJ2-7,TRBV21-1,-,ASSKRGTGGYEQY
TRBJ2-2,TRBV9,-,ASSPSGGTDTGELF
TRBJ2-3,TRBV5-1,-,ASSQGLAGPDTQY
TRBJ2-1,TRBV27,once,ASSFMGGATYNEQF
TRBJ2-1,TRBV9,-,ASSYRGQMNNEQF
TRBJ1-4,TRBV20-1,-,SARGVGKLF
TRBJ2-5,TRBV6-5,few,ASSPAGAGGETQY
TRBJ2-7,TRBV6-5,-,ASRLSGSPHEQY
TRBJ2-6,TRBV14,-,ASSTRQGGDSGANVLT
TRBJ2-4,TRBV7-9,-,ASRKTGQGLAKNIQY
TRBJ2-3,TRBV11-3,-,ASSLGSGGTQY
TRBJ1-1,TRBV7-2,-,ASSLRGAEAF
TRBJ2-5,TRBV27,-,ASSPVPWTVPVSPQETQY
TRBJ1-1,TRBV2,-,ASRMWEGPAF